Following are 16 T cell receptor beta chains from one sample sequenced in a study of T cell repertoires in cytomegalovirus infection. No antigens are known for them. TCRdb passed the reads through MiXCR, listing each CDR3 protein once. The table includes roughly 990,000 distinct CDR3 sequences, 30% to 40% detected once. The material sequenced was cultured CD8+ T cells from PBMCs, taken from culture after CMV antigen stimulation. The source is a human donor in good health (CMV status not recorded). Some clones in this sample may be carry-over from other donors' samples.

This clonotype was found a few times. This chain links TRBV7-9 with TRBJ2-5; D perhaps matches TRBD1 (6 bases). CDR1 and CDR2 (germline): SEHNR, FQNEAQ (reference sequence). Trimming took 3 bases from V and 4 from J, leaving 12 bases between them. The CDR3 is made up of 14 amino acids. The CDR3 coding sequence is TGTGCCAGCAGCTTTTCTGACAGGCGAGAGACCCAGTACTTC. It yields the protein CASSFSDRRETQYF.

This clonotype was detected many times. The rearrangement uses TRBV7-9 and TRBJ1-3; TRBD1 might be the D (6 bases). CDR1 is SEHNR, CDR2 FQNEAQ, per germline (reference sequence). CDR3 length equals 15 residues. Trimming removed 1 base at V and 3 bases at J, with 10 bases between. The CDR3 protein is CASSLVEGGGNTIYF. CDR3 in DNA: TGTGCCAGCAGCTTAGTCGAAGGGGGTGGAAACACCATATATTTT.

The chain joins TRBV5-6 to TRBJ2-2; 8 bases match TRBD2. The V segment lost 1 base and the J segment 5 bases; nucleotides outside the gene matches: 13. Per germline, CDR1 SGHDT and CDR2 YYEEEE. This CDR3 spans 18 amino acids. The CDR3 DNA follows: TGTGCCAGCAGCTTGCAATTCATGGGACTAGGATTGACCGGGGAGCTGTTTTTT. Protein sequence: CASSLQFMGLGLTGELFF. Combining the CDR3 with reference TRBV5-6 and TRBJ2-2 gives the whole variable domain DAGVTQSPTHLIKTRGQQVTLRCSPKSGHDTVSWYQQALGQGPQFIFQYYEEEERQRGNFPDRFSGHQFPNYSSELNVNALLLGDSALYLCASSLQFMGLGLTGELFFGEGSRLTVL.

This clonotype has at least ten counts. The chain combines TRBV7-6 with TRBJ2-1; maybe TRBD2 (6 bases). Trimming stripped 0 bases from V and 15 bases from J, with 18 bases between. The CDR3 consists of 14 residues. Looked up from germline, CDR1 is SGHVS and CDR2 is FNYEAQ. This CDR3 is CASSLARSGDSWFF. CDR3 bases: TGTGCCAGCAGCTTAGCACGATCTGGGGACTCGTGGTTCTTC.

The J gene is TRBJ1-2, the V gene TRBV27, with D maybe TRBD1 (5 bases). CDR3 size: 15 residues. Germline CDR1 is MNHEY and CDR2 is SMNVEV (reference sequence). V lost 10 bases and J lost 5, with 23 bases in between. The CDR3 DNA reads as TGTGCCAACAGAGAGGTAGTGGGGGATACTTATGGCTACACCTTC. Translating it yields CANREVVGDTYGYTF.

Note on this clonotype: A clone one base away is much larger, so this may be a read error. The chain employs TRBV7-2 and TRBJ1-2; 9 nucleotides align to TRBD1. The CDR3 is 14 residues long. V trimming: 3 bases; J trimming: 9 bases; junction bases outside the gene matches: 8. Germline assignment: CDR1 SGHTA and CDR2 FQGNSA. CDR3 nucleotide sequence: TGTGCCAGCAGCTTCGGGGGGACAGGGAATAGCTACACCTTC. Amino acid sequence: CASSFGGTGNSYTF. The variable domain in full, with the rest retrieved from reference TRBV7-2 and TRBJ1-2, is GAGVSQSPSNKVTEKGKDVELRCDPISGHTALYWYRQSLGQGLEFLIYFQGNSAPDKSGLPSDRFSAERTGGSVSTLTIQRTQQEDSAVYLCASSFGGTGNSYTFGSGTRLTVV.

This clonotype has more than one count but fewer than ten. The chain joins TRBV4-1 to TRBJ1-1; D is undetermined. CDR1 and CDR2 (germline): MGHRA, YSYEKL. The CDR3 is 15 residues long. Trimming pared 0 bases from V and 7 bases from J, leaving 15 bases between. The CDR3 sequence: CASSQDSAGAVEAFF. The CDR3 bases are TGCGCCAGCAGCCAAGATTCGGCCGGTGCAGTTGAAGCTTTCTTT.

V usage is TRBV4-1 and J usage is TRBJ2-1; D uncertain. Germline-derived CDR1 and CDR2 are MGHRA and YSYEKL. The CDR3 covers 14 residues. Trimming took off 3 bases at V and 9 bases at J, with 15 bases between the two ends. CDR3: CASSQETSSVEQFF. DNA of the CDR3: TGCGCCAGCAGCCAGGAAACTTCCAGCGTTGAGCAGTTCTTC.

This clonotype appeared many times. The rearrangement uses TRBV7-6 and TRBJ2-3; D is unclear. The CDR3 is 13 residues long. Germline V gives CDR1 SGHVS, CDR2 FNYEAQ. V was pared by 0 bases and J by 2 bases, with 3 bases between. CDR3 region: CASSLAHTDTQYF. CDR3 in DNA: TGTGCCAGCAGCTTAGCCCACACAGATACGCAGTATTTT.

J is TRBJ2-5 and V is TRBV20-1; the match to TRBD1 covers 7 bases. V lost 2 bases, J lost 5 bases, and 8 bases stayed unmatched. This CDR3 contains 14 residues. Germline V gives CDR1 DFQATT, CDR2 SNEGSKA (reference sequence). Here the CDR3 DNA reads TGCAGTGCTAGAAGGCAGGGGGTGGAGGAGACCCAGTACTTC. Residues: CSARRQGVEETQYF.

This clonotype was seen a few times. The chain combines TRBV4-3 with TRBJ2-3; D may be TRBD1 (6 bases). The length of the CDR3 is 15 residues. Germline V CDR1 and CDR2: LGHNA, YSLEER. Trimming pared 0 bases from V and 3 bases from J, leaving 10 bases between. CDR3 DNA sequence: TGCGCCAGCAGCCAAGAACAGGGAGAAACAGATACGCAGTATTTT. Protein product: CASSQEQGETDTQYF.

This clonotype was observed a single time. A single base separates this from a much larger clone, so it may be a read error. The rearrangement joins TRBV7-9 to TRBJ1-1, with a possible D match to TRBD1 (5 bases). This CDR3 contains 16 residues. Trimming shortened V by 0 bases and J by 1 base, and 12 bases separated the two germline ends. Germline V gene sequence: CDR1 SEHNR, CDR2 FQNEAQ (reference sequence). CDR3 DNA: TGTGCCAGCAGCTTAGCTTGGACAAGGGGGAACACTGAAGCTTTCTTT. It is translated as CASSLAWTRGNTEAFF.

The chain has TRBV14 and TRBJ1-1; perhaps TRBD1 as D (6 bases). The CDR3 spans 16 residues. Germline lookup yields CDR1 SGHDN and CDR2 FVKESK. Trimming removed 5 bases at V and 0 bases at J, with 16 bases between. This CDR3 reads CASSKTGRYMNTEAFF. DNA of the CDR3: TGTGCCAGCAGCAAAACAGGGCGCTATATGAACACTGAAGCTTTCTTT.

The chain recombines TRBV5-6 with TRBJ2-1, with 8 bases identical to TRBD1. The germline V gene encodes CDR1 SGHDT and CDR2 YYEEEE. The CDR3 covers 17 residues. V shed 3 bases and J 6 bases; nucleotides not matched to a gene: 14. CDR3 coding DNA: TGTGCCAGCAGCTCTCTCCACCGGGACAGGTCGTCCAATGAGCAGTTCTTC. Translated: CASSSLHRDRSSNEQFF. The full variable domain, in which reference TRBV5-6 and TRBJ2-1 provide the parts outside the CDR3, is DAGVTQSPTHLIKTRGQQVTLRCSPKSGHDTVSWYQQALGQGPQFIFQYYEEEERQRGNFPDRFSGHQFPNYSSELNVNALLLGDSALYLCASSSLHRDRSSNEQFFGPGTRLTVL.

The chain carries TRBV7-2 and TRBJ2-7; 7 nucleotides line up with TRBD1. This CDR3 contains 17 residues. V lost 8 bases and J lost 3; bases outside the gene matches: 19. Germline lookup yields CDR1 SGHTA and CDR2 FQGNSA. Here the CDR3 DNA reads TGTGCCAGCTGCGGACCTCAGACAGGGAAGGATTTCTACGAGCAGTACGTC. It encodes CASCGPQTGKDFYEQYV.

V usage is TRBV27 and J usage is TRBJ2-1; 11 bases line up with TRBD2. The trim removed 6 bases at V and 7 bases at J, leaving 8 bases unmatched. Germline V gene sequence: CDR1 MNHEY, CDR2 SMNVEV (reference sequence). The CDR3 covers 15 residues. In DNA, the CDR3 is TGTGCCAGCAGCGTAGCGGGGGGGCCTTGGAATGAGCAGTTCTTC. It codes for CASSVAGGPWNEQFF.